This T cell receptor beta chain was identified during a study of regulatory T cells in long-lasting Graves disease. For TCR beta, libraries came from iRepertoire HTBI primers and Arm-PCR of CDR3 regions. MiXCR was run by TCRdb on the multiplex PCR reads, yielding one entry per CDR3 protein. The sample yields about 300,000 distinct CDR3 sequences, 15% to 20% seen once. This CDR3 has 15 amino acids. The V segment lost 6 bases and the J segment 6 bases; nucleotides outside the gene matches: 8. The V gene's germline CDR1 is MDHEN and CDR2 SYDVKM. Time point specified: newly diagnosed GD, antithyroid drugs for less than 3 months. PBMCs provided the RNA from which the TCR library was made. An endocrinology department in Xi'an, China, supplied the patients. In this sample, this clonotype turned up many times.

The source material was peripheral blood mononuclear cells (PBMCs), sampled at new diagnosis, from a patient treated with antithyroid drugs. The gene calls are TRBV28 and TRBJ1-6, with 7 bases aligning to TRBD1. This receptor was taken from a female donor with Graves disease. The CDR3 spells CASSPGGGGNSPLHF. The CDR3 DNA reads as TGTGCCAGCAGCCCAGGGGGGGGGGGTAATTCACCCCTCCACTTT. Filled out from reference TRBV28 and TRBJ1-6, the complete variable domain reads DVKVTQSSRYLVKRTGEKVFLECVQDMDHENMFWYRQDPGLGLRLIYFSYDVKMKEKGDIPEGYSVSREKKERFSLILESASTNQTSMYLCASSPGGGGNSPLHFGNGTRLTVT.